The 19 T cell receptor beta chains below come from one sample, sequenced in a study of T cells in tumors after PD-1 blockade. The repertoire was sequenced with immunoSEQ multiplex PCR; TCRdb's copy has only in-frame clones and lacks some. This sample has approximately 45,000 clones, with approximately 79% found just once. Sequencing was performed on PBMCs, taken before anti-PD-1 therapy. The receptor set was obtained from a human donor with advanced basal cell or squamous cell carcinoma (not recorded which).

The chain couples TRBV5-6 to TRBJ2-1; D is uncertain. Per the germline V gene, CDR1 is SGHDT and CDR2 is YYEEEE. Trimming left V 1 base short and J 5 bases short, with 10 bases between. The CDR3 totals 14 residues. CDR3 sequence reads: CASSLYGYNNEQFF. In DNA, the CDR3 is TGTGCCAGCAGCTTGTACGGGTACAACAATGAGCAGTTCTTC.

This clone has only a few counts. The CDR3 region has the DNA TGCGCCAGCAGCGATAGAGGGGCCGGGGAGCTGTTTTTT. Encoded protein: CASSDRGAGELFF. The chain links TRBV5-1 to TRBJ2-2, with D perhaps given as TRBD1 or TRBD2 (5 bases each). Deletions cut 4 bases from V and 6 bases from J, with 10 bases between. Germline CDR1 is SGHRS and CDR2 is YFSETQ. CDR3 length equals 13 residues.

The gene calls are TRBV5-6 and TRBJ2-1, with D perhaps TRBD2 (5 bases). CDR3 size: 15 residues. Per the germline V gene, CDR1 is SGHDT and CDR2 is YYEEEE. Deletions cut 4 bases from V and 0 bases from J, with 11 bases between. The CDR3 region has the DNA TGTGCCAGCAGCCCACTAGGAACCTCCTACAATGAGCAGTTCTTC. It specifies CASSPLGTSYNEQFF.

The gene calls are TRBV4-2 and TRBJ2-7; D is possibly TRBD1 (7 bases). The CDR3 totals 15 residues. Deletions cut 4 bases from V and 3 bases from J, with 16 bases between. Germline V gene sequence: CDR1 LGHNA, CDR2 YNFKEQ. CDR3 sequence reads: CASSRGGGQDYEQYF. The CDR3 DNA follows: TGTGCCAGCAGCCGTGGAGGGGGCCAGGACTACGAGCAGTACTTC.

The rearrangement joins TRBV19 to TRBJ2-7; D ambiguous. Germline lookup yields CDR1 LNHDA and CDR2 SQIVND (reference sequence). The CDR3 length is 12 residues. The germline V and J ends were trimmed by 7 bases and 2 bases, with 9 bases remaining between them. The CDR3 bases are TGTGCCAGTAACAACGCGGCCTACGAGCAGTACTTC. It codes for CASNNAAYEQYF.

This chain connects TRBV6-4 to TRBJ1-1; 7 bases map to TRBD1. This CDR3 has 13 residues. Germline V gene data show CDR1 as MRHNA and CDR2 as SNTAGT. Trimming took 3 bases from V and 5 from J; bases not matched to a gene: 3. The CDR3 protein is CASSEGRGTEAFF. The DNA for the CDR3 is TGTGCCAGCAGTGAAGGCAGGGGGACTGAAGCTTTCTTT.

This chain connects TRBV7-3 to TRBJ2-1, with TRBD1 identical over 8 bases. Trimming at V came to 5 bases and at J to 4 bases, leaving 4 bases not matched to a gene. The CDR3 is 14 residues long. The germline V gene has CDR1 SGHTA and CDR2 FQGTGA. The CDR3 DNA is TGTGCCAGCAGCGCCGGGACAGGATACAATGAGCAGTTCTTC. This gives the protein CASSAGTGYNEQFF.

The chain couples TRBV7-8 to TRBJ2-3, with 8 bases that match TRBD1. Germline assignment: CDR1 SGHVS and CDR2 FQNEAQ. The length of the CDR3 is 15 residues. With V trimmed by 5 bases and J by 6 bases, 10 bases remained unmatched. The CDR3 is CASSHRSDRADTQYF. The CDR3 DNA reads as TGTGCCAGCAGCCACCGATCGGACAGGGCGGATACGCAGTATTTT.

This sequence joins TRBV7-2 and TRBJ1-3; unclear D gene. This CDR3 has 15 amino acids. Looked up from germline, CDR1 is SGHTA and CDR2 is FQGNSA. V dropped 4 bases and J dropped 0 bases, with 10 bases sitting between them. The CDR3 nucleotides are TGTGCCAGCAGCTCCTTAGTCTACTCTGGAAACACCATATATTTT. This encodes CASSSLVYSGNTIYF.

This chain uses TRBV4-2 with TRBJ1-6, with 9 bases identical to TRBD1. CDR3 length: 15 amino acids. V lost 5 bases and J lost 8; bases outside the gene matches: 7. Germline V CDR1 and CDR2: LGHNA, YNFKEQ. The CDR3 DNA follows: TGTGCCAGCAGCTCCCGGAGACAGGGGGATTCACCCCTCCACTTT. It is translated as CASSSRRQGDSPLHF.

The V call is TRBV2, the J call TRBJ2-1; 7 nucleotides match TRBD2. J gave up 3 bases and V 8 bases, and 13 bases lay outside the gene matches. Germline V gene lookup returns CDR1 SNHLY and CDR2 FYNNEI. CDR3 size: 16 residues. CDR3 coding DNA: TGTGCCAGCGGACCGATCCGGGACTACCTCTACAATGAGCAGTTCTTC. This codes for CASGPIRDYLYNEQFF.

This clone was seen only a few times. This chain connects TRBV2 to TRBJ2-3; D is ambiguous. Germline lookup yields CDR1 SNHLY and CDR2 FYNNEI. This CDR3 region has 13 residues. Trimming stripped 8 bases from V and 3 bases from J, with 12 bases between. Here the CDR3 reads CASSRSVTDTQYF. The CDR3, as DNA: TGTGCCAGCTCAAGAAGCGTAACAGATACGCAGTATTTT.

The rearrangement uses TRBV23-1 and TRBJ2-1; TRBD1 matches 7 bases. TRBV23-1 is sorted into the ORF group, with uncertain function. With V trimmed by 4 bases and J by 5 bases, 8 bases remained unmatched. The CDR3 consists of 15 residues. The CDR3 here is CASSRGPGQHNEQFF. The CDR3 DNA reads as TGCGCCAGCAGTCGGGGGCCGGGACAGCACAATGAGCAGTTCTTC.

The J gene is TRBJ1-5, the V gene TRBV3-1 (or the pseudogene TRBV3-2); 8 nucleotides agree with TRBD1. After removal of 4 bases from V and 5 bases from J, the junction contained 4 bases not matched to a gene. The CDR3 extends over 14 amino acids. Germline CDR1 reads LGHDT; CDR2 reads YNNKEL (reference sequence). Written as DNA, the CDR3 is TGTGCCAGCAGCCTGGGACAGGAATATCAGCCCCAGCATTTT. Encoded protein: CASSLGQEYQPQHF.

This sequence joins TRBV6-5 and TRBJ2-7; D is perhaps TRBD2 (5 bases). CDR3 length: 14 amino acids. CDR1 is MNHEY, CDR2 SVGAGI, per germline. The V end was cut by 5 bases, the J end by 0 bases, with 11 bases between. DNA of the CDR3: TGTGCCAGCAGTCGTTCACGGGGCTCCTACGAGCAGTACTTC. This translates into CASSRSRGSYEQYF.

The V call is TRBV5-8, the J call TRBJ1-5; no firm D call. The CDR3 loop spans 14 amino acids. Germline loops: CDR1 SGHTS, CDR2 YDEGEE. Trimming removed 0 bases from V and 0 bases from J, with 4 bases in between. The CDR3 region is CASSLGPSNQPQHF. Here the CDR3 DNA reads TGTGCCAGCAGCTTGGGACCTAGCAATCAGCCCCAGCATTTT.

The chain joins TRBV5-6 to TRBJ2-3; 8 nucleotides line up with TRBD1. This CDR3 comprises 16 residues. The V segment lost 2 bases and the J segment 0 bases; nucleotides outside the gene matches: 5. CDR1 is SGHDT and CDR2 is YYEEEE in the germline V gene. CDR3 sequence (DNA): TGTGCCAGCAGCTTCTCGGGACAGGCTAGCACAGATACGCAGTATTTT. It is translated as CASSFSGQASTDTQYF. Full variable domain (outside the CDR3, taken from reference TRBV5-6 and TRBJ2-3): DAGVTQSPTHLIKTRGQQVTLRCSPKSGHDTVSWYQQALGQGPQFIFQYYEEEERQRGNFPDRFSGHQFPNYSSELNVNALLLGDSALYLCASSFSGQASTDTQYFGPGTRLTVL.

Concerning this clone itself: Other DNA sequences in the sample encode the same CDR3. CDR3 sequence: CASSVYIRAGNTGELFF. The DNA for the CDR3 is TGTGCCAGCAGCGTATACATCCGGGCAGGCAACACCGGGGAGCTGTTTTTT. The rearrangement joins TRBV9 to TRBJ2-2; D is unclear. Germline V gene data show CDR1 as SGDLS and CDR2 as YYNGEE. Trimming removed 1 base at V and 2 bases at J, with 15 bases between. This CDR3 is built from 17 residues.

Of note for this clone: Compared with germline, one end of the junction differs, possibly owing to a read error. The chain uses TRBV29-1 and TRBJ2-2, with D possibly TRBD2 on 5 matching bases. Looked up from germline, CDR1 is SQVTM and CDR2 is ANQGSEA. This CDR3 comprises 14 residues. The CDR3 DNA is TGCAGCGTTGAAGCTCCAGCAGGCACCGGGAAGCTGTTTTTT. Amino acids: CSVEAPAGTGKLFF.